A selection of T cell receptor beta chains follows, all from one sample in a study of T cells after yellow fever vaccination. TCRdb ran MiXCR on the 5' RACE reads and lists one entry per CDR3 protein. The sample lists hundreds of thousands of distinct CDR3 sequences, about 3.5% occurring once. The material sequenced was PBMCs, taken on the day of the yellow fever booster vaccination. Receptors were obtained from a man aged 18 to 30 who received the YFV17D yellow fever vaccine. Each CDR3 is given with its conserved first and last residue. The order of the fields is clone size, J gene, V gene, D gene, CDR3 DNA, CDR3 protein. D genes are given only for firm matches. Some rows have no size entry. The others give once, few or many, or a class for an expanded clone.

many,TRBJ2-1,TRBV5-1,-,TGCGCCAGCAGCAAATTCGGGGGCGACTACAATGAGCAGTTCTTC,CASSKFGGDYNEQFF
many,TRBJ1-1,TRBV7-9,-,TGTGCCAGCAGCTTACTTGGGGACACTGAAGCTTTCTTT,CASSLLGDTEAFF
few,TRBJ2-1,TRBV14,-,TGTGCCAGCAGCCAACAGGTGGACTACAATGAGCAGTTCTTC,CASSQQVDYNEQFF
once,TRBJ1-4,TRBV5-1,TRBD1,TGCGCCAGCAGCACACAGACAGGGGGAAATGAAAAACTGATTTTT,CASSTQTGGNEKLIF
many,TRBJ1-1,TRBV5-5,-,TGTGCCAGCAGCTCCTTCCCCACTGAAGCTTTCTTT,CASSSFPTEAFF
many,TRBJ2-1,TRBV4-1,TRBD2,TGCGCCAGCAGCCCAGGCAGAGGACTAGCGTTTTACAATGAGCAGTTCTTC,CASSPGRGLAFYNEQFF
-,TRBJ2-1,TRBV5-4,TRBD2,TGTGCCAGCAGCGCGGGACTAGCTTACAATGAGCAGTTCTTC,CASSAGLAYNEQFF
many,TRBJ2-7,TRBV11-3,-,TGTGCCAGCAGCTTAGAAGGGTTCTACGAGCAGTACTTC,CASSLEGFYEQYF
-,TRBJ2-7,TRBV7-2,TRBD2,TGTGCCAGCAGCAAACCGGGGGGGCCCTACGAGCAGTACTTC,CASSKPGGPYEQYF
many,TRBJ2-3,TRBV13,-,TGTGCCAGCAGCTTAGGCCTCGGAGATACGCAGTATTTT,CASSLGLGDTQYF
-,TRBJ1-5,TRBV12-3/TRBV12-4,-,TGTGCCAGCAGTTCTGGAGGGTGGGAACAGCCCCAGCATTTT,CASSSGGWEQPQHF
few,TRBJ2-6,TRBV6-2/TRBV6-3,TRBD1,TGTGCCAGCAGTTCGGACAGGGCTGGGGCCAACGTCCTGACTTTC,CASSSDRAGANVLTF
-,TRBJ2-1,TRBV6-5,-,TGTGCCAGCAGTTACTCGGGGCGGGACAATGAGCAGTTCTTC,CASSYSGRDNEQFF
many,TRBJ2-3,TRBV9,-,TGTGCCAGCAGCGCGGGGGCGGGGGATACGCAGTATTTT,CASSAGAGDTQYF
-,TRBJ2-7,TRBV6-5,-,TGTGCCAGCAACCCAGACGGAGTTCTCCACGAGCAGTACTTC,CASNPDGVLHEQYF
-,TRBJ1-4,TRBV7-6,-,TGTGCCAGCAGCCGATGGACGGAAAGGGGTGAAAAACTGTTTTTT,CASSRWTERGEKLFF
few,TRBJ2-2,TRBV7-2,TRBD2,TGTGCCAGCAGCTGGGAGCGGGGGGCAGGGACCGGGGAGCTGTTTTTT,CASSWERGAGTGELFF
many,TRBJ2-7,TRBV5-6,-,TGTGCCAGCAGCTTGGGGCAGAACTACGAGCAGTACTTC,CASSLGQNYEQYF
-,TRBJ2-1,TRBV19,-,TGTGCCAGTAACCTGGGGGCAGTCTACAATGAGCAGTTCTTC,CASNLGAVYNEQFF
-,TRBJ1-4,TRBV7-9,-,TGTGCCAGCAGCTTACCCAGGGGTGGCAATGAGAATGAAAAACTGTTTTTT,CASSLPRGGNENEKLFF
few,TRBJ2-5,TRBV10-3,-,TGTGCCATCAGTGAGTCATCGGGGGTGGAGACCCAGTACTTC,CAISESSGVETQYF
many,TRBJ1-2,TRBV15,-,TGTGCCACCAGCAGAGGAGATGTTAGGGGCTATGGCTACACCTTC,CATSRGDVRGYGYTF
few,TRBJ1-5,TRBV20-1,-,TGCAGTGCTAGTCCCCGGACACTAGTAAATCAGCCCCAGCATTTT,CSASPRTLVNQPQHF
few,TRBJ1-4,TRBV4-1,-,TGCGCCAGCAGCCAAGGGCCAAAACTGTTTTTT,CASSQGPKLFF
few,TRBJ2-5,TRBV5-1,TRBD1,TGCGCCAGCAGCTTGGAAACCTCGGACAGGTTACCCAGAGAGACCCAGTACTTC,CASSLETSDRLPRETQYF
few,TRBJ2-5,TRBV7-9,-,TGTGCCAGCAGCTATCTGGGGGCCGAGACCCAGTACTTC,CASSYLGAETQYF
many,TRBJ2-1,TRBV27,TRBD2,TGTGCCAGCAGTGCGGGACTAGGGTACAATGAGCAGTTCTTC,CASSAGLGYNEQFF
many,TRBJ2-5,TRBV7-2,TRBD1,TGTGCCAGCAGCCACGGGACAGGGCGGCGGCGGCAAGAGACCCAGTACTTC,CASSHGTGRRRQETQYF
many,TRBJ1-5,TRBV5-1,TRBD1,TGCGCCAGCAGCCCGGGGACAGGGATGGGCAATCAGCCCCAGCATTTT,CASSPGTGMGNQPQHF
-,TRBJ2-5,TRBV29-1,-,TGCAGCGTTGCTGTCGCGGAGACCCAGTACTTC,CSVAVAETQYF
many,TRBJ2-1,TRBV28,TRBD2,TGTGCCAGCAGTTTGAGGGTAGCGGGGGTTGGAAATGAGCAGTTCTTC,CASSLRVAGVGNEQFF
few,TRBJ2-7,TRBV28,-,TGTGCCAGCAGTTTACCCGTCACCTACGAGCAGTACTTC,CASSLPVTYEQYF
many,TRBJ2-7,TRBV11-2,-,TGTGCCAGCAGCCCAGAGCTGGATCCTTCCTACGAGCAGTACTTC,CASSPELDPSYEQYF
few,TRBJ1-5,TRBV4-3,-,TGCGCCAGCAGCCAAGAGGGGGGGAGGGTCAATCAGCCCCAGCATTTT,CASSQEGGRVNQPQHF
many,TRBJ2-5,TRBV5-1,-,TGCGCCAGCAGCTTGGATGCGGCAGGGCTCCTCCAAGAGACCCAGTACTTC,CASSLDAAGLLQETQYF
-,TRBJ1-1,TRBV29-1,-,TGCAGCTTCGCATCCCCGACGAACACTGAAGCTTTCTTT,CSFASPTNTEAFF
-,TRBJ1-2,TRBV18,-,TGTGCCAGCTCACCACGTAAGGAGAGCTATGGCTACACCTTC,CASSPRKESYGYTF
many,TRBJ2-1,TRBV2,-,TGTGCCAGCATGAGGGAGATGAACAATGAGCAGTTCTTC,CASMREMNNEQFF
many,TRBJ2-5,TRBV5-1,-,TGCGCCAGCAGCTTGGCCGGGACGAAAGAGACCCAGTACTTC,CASSLAGTKETQYF
many,TRBJ1-6,TRBV12-3/TRBV12-4,-,TGTGCCAGCAGTTTTGTTGGAAAGAATTCACCCCTCCACTTT,CASSFVGKNSPLHF
few,TRBJ2-5,TRBV19,-,TGTGCCAGTAGTAAAACCGGGACACCCCAAGAGACCCAGTACTTC,CASSKTGTPQETQYF
few,TRBJ2-7,TRBV6-5,-,TGTGCCAGCAGTTACTCGATCAACGGAGGGACATACGAGCAGTACTTC,CASSYSINGGTYEQYF
-,TRBJ2-2,TRBV13,-,TGTGCCAGCAGCTTCTTGGGACAAATCACCGGGGAGCTGTTTTTT,CASSFLGQITGELFF
-,TRBJ2-6,TRBV2,-,TGTGCCAGCCCAAGCTCTTCTGGGGCCAACGTCCTGACTTTC,CASPSSSGANVLTF
-,TRBJ2-1,TRBV20-1,TRBD2,TGCAGTGCTAGAGATCCCTCCGGGACTAGCGGGGGAAGATCCTACAATGAGCAGTTCTTC,CSARDPSGTSGGRSYNEQFF
few,TRBJ1-4,TRBV9,-,TGTGCCAGCAGCGTTCTAGGGGTAACTGCAACTAATGAAAAACTGTTTTTT,CASSVLGVTATNEKLFF
-,TRBJ2-2,TRBV6-5,-,TGTGCCAGCAGTTATTCAGGGTCTGGCCACGGGGAGCTGTTTTTT,CASSYSGSGHGELFF
-,TRBJ1-1,TRBV28,-,TGTGCCAGCAGTACACCCATGAACACTGAAGCTTTCTTT,CASSTPMNTEAFF
many,TRBJ2-4,TRBV12-3/TRBV12-4,-,TGTGCCAGCACCCCTAGAGGCGGGGGCACCAAAAACATTCAGTACTTC,CASTPRGGGTKNIQYF
many,TRBJ1-2,TRBV28,-,TGTGCCAGCAGTATTCAGCAGCGAGACTATGGCTACACCTTC,CASSIQQRDYGYTF
many,TRBJ2-7,TRBV18,-,TGTGCCAGCTCCCCGGGGGGCGGAGACGAGCAGTACTTC,CASSPGGGDEQYF
many,TRBJ2-6,TRBV11-2,-,TGTGCCAGCAGCTCACTGAGGTCTGGATTCAACTCTGGGGCCAACGTCCTGACTTTC,CASSSLRSGFNSGANVLTF
many,TRBJ2-4,TRBV6-2/TRBV6-3,-,TGTGCCAGCCCCACCAGGACGCCGCAGAGGAGGTTCTTTAAAAACATTCAGTACTTC,CASPTRTPQRRFFKNIQYF
few,TRBJ2-1,TRBV5-5,-,TGTGCCAGCAGCACCCGTCTCGATGAGCAGTTCTTC,CASSTRLDEQFF
-,TRBJ1-5,TRBV6-4,TRBD1,TGTGCCAGCAGACACCGGGACAGGGGGAATCAGCCCCAGCATTTT,CASRHRDRGNQPQHF